Each of the 8 T cell receptor beta chains below was sequenced from the same sample in a study of tumor-infiltrating lymphocytes in primary liver carcinoma. Researchers generated TCR beta cDNA from roughly 510 ng of total RNA, relying on a constant-region primer. Investigators got TCR beta libraries out of three nested multiplex PCR rounds, done with slightly modified ARM-PCR. A C-beta reverse primer was combined with TRBV1-TRBV30 forward primers in the first two PCR rounds, and each round had roughly 11 cycles. TCRdb itself ran the multiplex PCR reads through MiXCR, one entry per CDR3 protein. In the table there are about 92,000 distinct CDR3 sequences, just under 70% of which are singletons. Both RNA and DNA were isolated together from approximately 20-30 mg of bulk tissue that had not been sorted. The sample taken for sequencing was tumor-adjacent normal liver tissue. The receptors originated from a man aged 40-50 years with primary liver carcinoma and hepatitis B virus infection.

Comment on this clonotype: The junction departs from the called germline gene at one end, perhaps through a read error. The gene calls are TRBV10-2 and TRBJ2-2; D is possibly TRBD2 (6 bases). Looked up from germline, CDR1 is WSHSY and CDR2 is SAAADI. This CDR3 has 14 amino acids. The CDR3 DNA is TGCGCCAGCAGAGAAACGGGGGTTACCGGGGAACTGTTTTTT. Translation gives CASRETGVTGELFF.

A remark on this clonotype: Possible read error: a much larger clone is one base away. The chain links TRBV5-6 to TRBJ2-7, with D possibly TRBD2 on 6 matching bases. CDR3 size: 14 residues. Germline V gene lookup returns CDR1 SGHDT and CDR2 YYEEEE. Trimming took 7 bases from V and 3 from J, leaving 17 bases between them. CDR3 amino acids: CASHTSRRVYEQYF. The CDR3 DNA reads as TGTGCCAGCCATACTAGCAGGAGGGTCTACGAGCAGTACTTC.

In its sample, this clonotype was seen many times. The chain combines TRBV7-8 with TRBJ1-1, with no clear D. Germline CDR1 is SGHVS and CDR2 is FQNEAQ. V dropped 2 bases and J dropped 3 bases, with 7 bases sitting between them. The CDR3 has 13 residues. The CDR3 protein is CASSLSDDTEAFF. The DNA for the CDR3 is TGTGCCAGCAGCTTAAGCGATGACACTGAAGCTTTCTTT.

Points on this clonotype: A single base separates this from a much larger clone, so it may be a read error. V and J are TRBV4-1 and TRBJ2-2; a possible D gene is TRBD2 (5 bases). Germline-derived CDR1 and CDR2 are MGHRA and YSYEKL. The CDR3 is 14 residues long. CDR3 nucleotide sequence: TGCGCCAGCAGTCATTTGACGGTCGCCGGGAAGCTGTTTTTT. This encodes CASSHLTVAGKLFF.

This clonotype turned up a few times. The rearrangement joins TRBV7-8 to TRBJ1-1; the D gene is possibly TRBD1 (6 bases). This CDR3 is built from 14 residues. V lost 7 bases, J lost 3 bases, and 15 bases lay in between. The V gene's germline CDR1 is SGHVS and CDR2 FQNEAQ. CDR3 residues: CASTLKTGHTEAFF. CDR3 bases: TGTGCCAGCACCCTTAAGACAGGCCACACTGAAGCTTTCTTT.

Remarks on this clonotype: One junction end does not reproduce the germline sequence, and a read error may be involved. The V and J genes are TRBV6-5 and TRBJ2-1; 11 bases are shared with TRBD2. CDR1 and CDR2 from the germline V gene are MNHEY and SVGAGI. The CDR3 runs 15 residues. CDR3 sequence: CAGSQGLAAYNEQFF. The DNA for the CDR3 is TGTGCCGGCAGTCAGGGACTAGCGGCATACAATGAGCAGTTCTTC.

As for this clonotype: The germline gene is not matched at one end of the junction; a read error may be the cause. This chain uses TRBV11-2 with TRBJ1-1, with TRBD1 matching over 8 bases. The CDR3 has 17 amino acids. Germline lookup yields CDR1 SGHAT and CDR2 FQNNGV. The CDR3 here is CASSLDPWGQVDTKAFF. CDR3 nucleotide sequence: TGTGCCAGCAGCCTAGATCCTTGGGGACAGGTGGACACTAAAGCTTTCTTT.

For this clonotype: It may be a read error: a sequence one base away is much more abundant. This sequence joins TRBV29-1 and TRBJ2-7; the match to TRBD2 covers 12 bases. Germline V gene lookup returns CDR1 SQVTM and CDR2 ANQGSEA. CDR3 length equals 15 residues. CDR3 amino acids: CSVEDRLAGGGEQHF. The CDR3 DNA reads TGCAGCGTTGAAGATCGGCTAGCGGGAGGGGGCGAGCAGCACTTC.